The source of this TCR beta chain is a study of T cell repertoires in cytomegalovirus infection. On the study more broadly: As its CMV epitopes, the study selected recently identified HLA-C-restricted and well-studied HLA-B-restricted targets. Indications of both CMV infection and matching HLA type were provided by public TCR beta signatures.

TCRdb called the reads again in MiXCR, with one record for every CDR3 protein. Here the sample spans approximately 470,000 distinct CDR3 sequences, approximately 40% being singletons. In regard to this clonotype: The target antigen is unknown.

V lost 2 bases, J lost 4 bases, and 12 bases lay in between. Germline lookup yields CDR1 SGHDT and CDR2 YYEEEE. CDR3 size: 14 residues. Study observations and caveats: In two of eight donors, the top clonotype was HLA-C-restricted CMV-specific.

The chain recombines TRBV5-6 with TRBJ1-1, with D perhaps matching TRBD1 (6 bases). This specimen consisted of cultured PBMCs, obtained from culture after CMV antigen stimulation. The TCR originated in a human donor in good health (CMV status not recorded). Some clones in this sample may be carry-over from other donors' samples. The CDR3 loop is CASSFGNRATEAFF. For the CDR3, the DNA is TGTGCCAGCAGCTTCGGGAACAGGGCCACTGAAGCTTTCTTT.